The source of this T cell receptor (beta chain) is a study of T cell changes during pregnancy in multiple sclerosis. Repertoires were generated with immunoSEQ multiplex PCR, while TCRdb's copy carries only in-frame clones and drops some. Of tens of thousands of clones listed, 85% to 95% were seen once; the top ten hold 0.43%. Germline V lookup: CDR1 LGHNT, CDR2 FRNRAP. The V gene end was trimmed by 7 bases and the J gene end by 7 bases; junction bases not matched to a gene: 5. The CDR3 spans 14 residues. The chain is built from TRBV12-5 and TRBJ1-6; 9 bases are a match to TRBD1. This clonotype was sampled from a female donor in good health, enrolled as a control in a pregnancy study. Sequenced material: CD4+ T cells from peripheral blood mononuclear cells, taken in the third trimester of pregnancy. The CDR3 loop is CASATGTGNSPLHF. CDR3 sequence (DNA): TGTGCTAGTGCCACCGGGACAGGGAATTCACCCCTCCACTTT.